Shown below are 18 T cell receptor beta chains from a single sample sequenced in a study of post-analysis software for immune sequencing data. Study-level findings and limits: Five or six TRBV segments were more frequent in patients than controls; TRBV5-6, TRBV5-1 and TRBV20-1 belonged to this group.

These receptors lack a known antigen. Included in the TCR beta cDNA libraries were unique molecular identifiers. MiXCR was run by TCRdb on the PCR reads, yielding one entry per CDR3 protein. The table includes approximately 250,000 distinct CDR3 sequences, approximately 34% detected once. Sequenced input: blood. Source of these receptors: a girl aged 10-17 years with multiple sclerosis.

Note on this clonotype: This may be a read error: a much more frequent sequence differs by one nucleotide. This chain connects TRBV6-5 to TRBJ2-3; 7 bases map to TRBD1. In germline, CDR1 is MNHEY, CDR2 SVGAGI. The CDR3 length is 14 residues. The CDR3 DNA follows: TGTGTCAGCAGGCGACAGGGAAGGGCAGATACGCAGTATTTT. It specifies CVSRRQGRADTQYF.

This rearrangement joins TRBV20-1 to TRBJ1-5; 7 positions agree with TRBD1. This CDR3 comprises 14 residues. V lost 7 bases to trimming and J lost 4 bases; unmatched junction nucleotides: 10. CDR1 and CDR2 from the germline V gene are DFQATT and SNEGSKA (reference sequence). The CDR3 sequence is CSVETGIGNQPQHF. The CDR3 DNA is TGCAGTGTTGAGACAGGGATTGGTAATCAGCCCCAGCATTTT.

The chain has TRBV28 and TRBJ1-5; the D gene is possibly TRBD1 (5 bases). Looked up from germline, CDR1 is MDHEN and CDR2 is SYDVKM. Between the trimmed V and J ends, which lost 3 bases and 2 bases, there was a span of 14 bases. The CDR3 runs to 16 residues. The CDR3 sequence is CASSLEIGAGNQPQHF. CDR3 bases: TGTGCCAGCAGTTTGGAGATAGGGGCGGGCAATCAGCCCCAGCATTTT.

The chain is built from TRBV7-3 and TRBJ1-4; the D gene is possibly TRBD1 (6 bases). Trimming left V 1 base short and J 5 bases short, with 26 bases between. Germline CDR1 SGHTA, CDR2 FQGTGA. The CDR3 consists of 20 residues. The CDR3, as DNA: TGTGCCAGCAGCTTAAGCGCGCAGGGGTGGATGAAAAAGCGGAATGAAAAACTGTTTTTT. This sequence encodes CASSLSAQGWMKKRNEKLFF.

The chain combines TRBV6-2 or TRBV6-3 with TRBJ2-5; 8 nucleotides align to TRBD1. Germline V lookup: CDR1 MNHEY, CDR2 SVGEGT. V was pared by 0 bases and J by 11 bases, with 11 bases of the junction left unmatched. CDR3 length: 15 amino acids. The CDR3 loop is CASSYSSQGASGQYF. DNA for the CDR3: TGTGCCAGCAGTTACTCGAGTCAGGGGGCCTCCGGGCAGTACTTC.

V is TRBV19 and J is TRBJ1-2; D remains ambiguous. The CDR3 has 14 residues. Germline CDR1 reads LNHDA; CDR2 reads SQIVND (reference sequence). V was pared by 5 bases and J by 1 base, with 11 bases between. The CDR3 reads CASSSGGINYGYTF. The CDR3 DNA sequence: TGTGCCAGTAGTTCGGGAGGCATTAACTATGGCTACACCTTC.

This clonotype was found many times. The genes are TRBV3-1 and TRBJ2-1, with TRBD1 as a possible D gene (6 bases). This CDR3 contains 15 residues. Germline loops: CDR1 LGHDT, CDR2 YNNKEL (reference sequence). The germline V and J ends were trimmed by 1 base and 6 bases, with 13 bases remaining between them. This CDR3 reads CASSQAQGVVNEQFF. CDR3 nucleotide sequence: TGTGCCAGCAGCCAAGCACAGGGAGTTGTCAATGAGCAGTTCTTC.

This clonotype appeared a few times. In DNA form, the CDR3 reads TGTGCCAGCAGCGGTTTCTCCACTGAAGCTTTCTTT. It is translated as CASSGFSTEAFF. This chain links TRBV6-1 with TRBJ1-1; no clear D. Germline V gene sequence: CDR1 MNHNS, CDR2 SASEGT. V dropped 6 bases and J dropped 4 bases, with 9 bases sitting between them. The CDR3 runs to 12 residues.

This clonotype appeared many times. The chain has TRBV28 and TRBJ2-1; 10 bases align to TRBD1. The V segment lost 3 bases and the J segment 0 bases; nucleotides outside the gene matches: 8. Germline lookup yields CDR1 MDHEN and CDR2 SYDVKM. The CDR3 is 18 amino acids. The CDR3 spells CASSFWTGGEGSYNEQFF. CDR3 coding DNA: TGTGCCAGCAGTTTCTGGACAGGGGGGGAGGGCTCCTACAATGAGCAGTTCTTC.

This chain links TRBV6-1 with TRBJ2-1; D gene ambiguous. Germline CDR1 and CDR2: MNHNS and SASEGT. CDR3 length: 15 amino acids. The V and J ends lost 4 bases and 9 bases respectively, with 19 bases between them. The CDR3 reads CASSATLGPDPEQFF. For the CDR3, the DNA is TGTGCCAGCAGTGCTACCTTAGGCCCGGATCCTGAGCAGTTCTTC.

This clonotype was detected many times. The rearrangement uses TRBV5-1 and TRBJ1-1, with 10 bases lining up with TRBD1. The length of the CDR3 is 18 residues. Germline V gene sequence: CDR1 SGHRS, CDR2 YFSETQ. The V gene end was trimmed by 6 bases and the J gene end by 3 bases; junction bases not matched to a gene: 17. The CDR3 DNA sequence: TGCGCCAGCACGAGGGGGGCGACAGGGGGCGTCTGGGACACTGAAGCTTTCTTT. Amino acids: CASTRGATGGVWDTEAFF.

There are many counts of this clonotype. This chain uses TRBV28 with TRBJ1-2; D is uncertain. Trimming left V 6 bases short and J 7 bases short, with 27 bases between. The V gene's germline CDR1 is MDHEN and CDR2 SYDVKM. This CDR3 has 17 residues. The CDR3 sequence is CASSQIGRAGTDSGYTF. The CDR3, as DNA: TGTGCCAGCAGCCAGATCGGAAGGGCGGGAACGGATAGTGGCTACACCTTC.

At least ten counts were recorded for this clonotype. The chain employs TRBV10-3 and TRBJ2-5, with 7 nucleotides matching TRBD1. V lost 2 bases, J lost 9 bases, and 12 bases stayed unmatched. The germline gives CDR1 ENHRY, CDR2 SYGVKD. The CDR3 has 15 amino acids. The CDR3 loop is CAISEPARQGSAQYF. CDR3 DNA sequence: TGTGCCATCAGTGAGCCCGCTCGACAGGGTTCGGCCCAGTACTTC.

Many counts were recorded for this clonotype. The gene calls are TRBV6-5 and TRBJ1-2; D is unclear. CDR1 is MNHEY and CDR2 is SVGAGI in the germline V gene. This CDR3 has 14 amino acids. V lost 0 bases to trimming and J lost 7 bases, with 12 bases between them. CDR3 sequence: CASSYSSQATGYTF. As DNA, the CDR3 is TGTGCCAGCAGTTACTCGAGTCAGGCCACTGGCTACACCTTC.

As concerns this clonotype: A much larger clone differs by one base, so this may be a read error. The rearrangement joins TRBV10-2 to TRBJ2-2, with a possible D match to TRBD2 (5 bases). Germline CDR1 and CDR2: WSHSY and SAAADI. CDR3 size: 11 residues. CDR3 in amino acids: CASSPAGERFF. The CDR3 coding sequence is TGCGCCAGCAGCCCGGCCGGGGAGCGGTTTTTT.

This clonotype has more than one count but fewer than ten. The chain recombines TRBV11-2 with TRBJ1-2; 9 bases fit TRBD1. Trimming removed 5 bases from V and 5 bases from J; junction bases left unmatched: 6. The germline gives CDR1 SGHAT, CDR2 FQNNGV. CDR3 length: 14 amino acids. The chain's CDR3 is CASSLRGTGYGYTF. As DNA, the CDR3 is TGTGCCAGCAGCCTGCGAGGGACAGGGTATGGCTACACCTTC.

At least ten counts were recorded for this clonotype. This chain joins TRBV12-3 or TRBV12-4 and TRBJ2-1, with D possibly TRBD1 on 5 matching bases. Trimming took 6 bases from V and 0 from J, leaving 9 bases between them. CDR3 length: 14 amino acids. The CDR3 reads CASRRQSSYNEQFF. The DNA for the CDR3 is TGTGCCAGCAGAAGACAGAGCTCCTACAATGAGCAGTTCTTC.

Concerning this clonotype: It may be a read error: a sequence one base away is much more abundant. J is TRBJ2-5 and V is TRBV7-8, with D possibly TRBD1 on 6 matching bases. This CDR3 comprises 15 residues. Germline V gene lookup returns CDR1 SGHVS and CDR2 FQNEAQ. Trimming left V 10 bases short and J 3 bases short, with 21 bases between. CDR3 region: CANRELELRKETQYF. The CDR3 nucleotides read TGTGCCAACAGGGAGCTGGAACTTAGAAAAGAGACCCAGTACTTC.